This T cell receptor beta chain was captured in a study of post-analysis software for immune sequencing data. About the study: Included courses were relapsing-remitting and secondary progressive multiple sclerosis; progressive-relapsing multiple sclerosis was also included. Findings and caveats of the study: Those with multiple sclerosis, the patient group, showed significantly lower normalized Chao1 diversity than controls. Samples from one preparation batch, clustered by F measure, grouped strongly together. When patients were compared with controls, about five TRBV segments were more frequent, TRBV5-6, TRBV5-1 and TRBV20-1 among them.

Of note for this clonotype: The antigen remains undetermined.

The library was made from cDNA and included unique molecular identifiers. T cells numbering roughly 1 to 10 million gave rise to roughly 0.5 million cDNA molecules. Each CDR3 protein is one row after TCRdb ran MiXCR on the PCR reads. Of roughly 600,000 distinct CDR3 sequences in the sample, roughly 46% were seen once. The CDR3 runs 16 residues. The rearrangement uses TRBV12-3 or TRBV12-4 and TRBJ2-7, with 13 bases that match TRBD2. The assigned J gene may be wrong: the sequence end matches TRBJ2-5 better. The clonotype was recovered from a girl under 18 with multiple sclerosis. The sample taken for sequencing was blood. In DNA form, the CDR3 reads TGTGCCAGCAGTTTGACTAGCGGGAGGACGAGTGAGACCCAGTACTTC. Translated, it gives CASSLTSGRTSETQYF.